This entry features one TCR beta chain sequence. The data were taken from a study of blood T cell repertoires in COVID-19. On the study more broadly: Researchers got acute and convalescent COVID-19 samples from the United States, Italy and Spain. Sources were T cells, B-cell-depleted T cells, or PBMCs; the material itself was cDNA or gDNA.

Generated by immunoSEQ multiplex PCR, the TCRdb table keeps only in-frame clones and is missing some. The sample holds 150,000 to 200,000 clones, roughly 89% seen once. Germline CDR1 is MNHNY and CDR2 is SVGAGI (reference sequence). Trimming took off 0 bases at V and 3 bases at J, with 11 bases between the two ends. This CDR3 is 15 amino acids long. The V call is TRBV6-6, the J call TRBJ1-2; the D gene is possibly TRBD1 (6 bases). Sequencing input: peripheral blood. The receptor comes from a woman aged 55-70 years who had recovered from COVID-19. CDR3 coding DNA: TGTGCCAGCAGTTACTCAGGACAGTCTCACTATGGCTACACCTTC. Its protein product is CASSYSGQSHYGYTF.